One and the same sample provided the 21 T cell receptor beta chains below, sequenced in a study of blood T cells in healthy people across ages. With a J-beta primer mix and a sample-barcoded 5' primer, a second PCR ran roughly 6 to 11 cycles. A single record per CDR3 protein comes from TCRdb applying MiXCR to the 5' RACE reads. The sample shows about 1.6 million distinct CDR3 sequences, about 31% of them seen only once. The sequencing sample was made of blood. These receptors all stem from a woman aged 25 to 39 in good health.

The rearrangement joins TRBV25-1 to TRBJ2-3; TRBD1 agrees at 7 bases. The germline CDR1 and CDR2 sequences are MGHDK and SYGVNS. This CDR3 spans 13 amino acids. The junction had 7 bases not matched to a gene; V was cut back by 4 bases and J by 9 bases. The CDR3: CASSVPGGDTQYF. The CDR3 region has the DNA TGTGCCAGCAGTGTTCCAGGGGGAGACACGCAGTATTTT.

In the case of this clonotype: A much larger clone differs by one base, so this may be a read error. CDR3 bases: TGTGCCAGCAGCTTAATTCAGGGATCCGAGCAGTTCTTC. It yields the protein CASSLIQGSEQFF. This chain connects TRBV7-9 to TRBJ2-1; tentatively, D is TRBD1 (5 bases). The CDR3 length is 13 residues. CDR1 and CDR2 (germline): SEHNR, FQNEAQ (reference sequence). Trimming pared 2 bases from V and 10 bases from J, leaving 12 bases between.

This clonotype was counted between two and nine times. This rearrangement joins TRBV7-9 to TRBJ1-1; D possibly corresponds to TRBD1 (5 bases). CDR1 is SEHNR, CDR2 FQNEAQ, per germline (reference sequence). The V end was cut by 3 bases, the J end by 4 bases, with 9 bases between. The CDR3 is 13 residues long. The CDR3 DNA reads TGTGCCAGCAGCTTCACCCAGGGCACTGAAGCTTTCTTT. Translated: CASSFTQGTEAFF. Complete variable domain (other parts from reference TRBV7-9 and TRBJ1-1): DTGVSQNPRHKITKRGQNVTFRCDPISEHNRLYWYRQTLGQGPEFLTYFQNEAQLEKSRLLSDRFSAERPKGSFSTLEIQRTEQGDSAMYLCASSFTQGTEAFFGQGTRLTVV.

This clonotype occurred a few times. This chain connects TRBV20-1 to TRBJ2-1, with 9 positions matching TRBD1. The V and J ends lost 5 bases and 5 bases, in that order; junction bases with no gene match: 10. Per germline, CDR1 DFQATT and CDR2 SNEGSKA (reference sequence). This CDR3 is 15 amino acids long. The CDR3 sequence is CSARPGTGINNEQFF. CDR3 nucleotides: TGCAGTGCTCGACCCGGGACAGGGATTAACAATGAGCAGTTCTTC.

The V and J genes are TRBV30 and TRBJ2-5; TRBD1 is a possible D gene (6 bases). V lost 5 bases, J lost 5 bases, and 15 bases lay in between. This CDR3 spans 13 amino acids. The germline gives CDR1 GTSNPN, CDR2 SVGIG (reference sequence). The CDR3 sequence: CAWDYRDTETQYF. The CDR3 DNA follows: TGTGCCTGGGATTACCGGGACACGGAGACCCAGTACTTC.

This CDR3 is CASSRGKGWQAGRETQYF. Here the CDR3 DNA reads TGCGCCAGCAGCCGCGGTAAAGGGTGGCAAGCGGGTCGAGAGACCCAGTACTTC. The chain uses TRBV4-1 and TRBJ2-5; the D gene is possibly TRBD2 (6 bases). The CDR3 length is 18 residues. CDR1 and CDR2 (germline): MGHRA, YSYEKL. Trimming cost V 4 bases and J 4 bases, with 25 bases left between them.

The CDR3 coding sequence is TGTGCCAGCAGGATGACCGGGACCGCGACCCCCTACGAGCAGTACTTC. Translating it yields CASRMTGTATPYEQYF. This chain links TRBV28 with TRBJ2-7; D is possibly TRBD1 or TRBD2 (5 bases each). Trimming left V 6 bases short and J 2 bases short, with 20 bases between. Germline V gives CDR1 MDHEN, CDR2 SYDVKM. The CDR3 has 16 residues.

The rearrangement uses TRBV11-1 and TRBJ1-1; the match to TRBD1 covers 9 bases. Germline CDR1 and CDR2: SGHAT and FQDESV (reference sequence). Trimming took 5 bases from V and 5 from J; bases not matched to a gene: 6. The CDR3 extends over 14 amino acids. This CDR3 reads CASSVDGTGTEAFF. DNA for the CDR3: TGTGCCAGCAGCGTGGACGGGACAGGGACTGAAGCTTTCTTT.

This clonotype was observed many times. The CDR3 loop is CSVEHGAPDTDTQYF. The CDR3 region has the DNA TGCAGCGTTGAACATGGGGCCCCGGACACAGATACGCAGTATTTT. The V and J genes are TRBV29-1 and TRBJ2-3; weak D call: TRBD1 (5 bases). The germline V and J ends were trimmed by 2 bases and 2 bases, with 14 bases remaining between them. This CDR3 is 15 amino acids long. Per germline, CDR1 SQVTM and CDR2 ANQGSEA.

The chain joins TRBV10-3 to TRBJ1-2; TRBD1 might be the D (6 bases). V gave up 7 bases and J gave up 10 bases, with 16 bases separating them. The germline CDR1 and CDR2 sequences are ENHRY and SYGVKD. The CDR3 has 12 amino acids. The CDR3 coding sequence is TGTGCCATCACCCGGGACCCAGGGGACTACACCTTC. Translating gives CAITRDPGDYTF.

In its sample, this clonotype was seen a few times. The chain uses TRBV4-1 and TRBJ2-5, with 8 bases fitting TRBD2. The CDR3 runs 15 residues. From germline, CDR1 is MGHRA and CDR2 YSYEKL. With 2 bases clipped from V and 6 bases from J, the junction kept 8 bases outside the gene matches. The CDR3 bases are TGCGCCAGCAGCCAAAGACAAGCGGGGGAGAAGACCCAGTACTTC. It yields the protein CASSQRQAGEKTQYF.

This clonotype was counted ten times or more. A much larger clonotype is one base distant, so this may be a read error. The rearrangement uses TRBV20-1 and TRBJ2-7; 10 positions agree with TRBD1. This CDR3 is built from 12 residues. Germline V gene sequence: CDR1 DFQATT, CDR2 SNEGSKA (reference sequence). The CDR3 coding sequence is TGCAGGGCCCCAGGACAGGGGGACGAGCAGTACTTC. Translated: CRAPGQGDEQYF.

The table lists this clonotype with a few counts. The rearrangement joins TRBV5-1 to TRBJ2-1, with D possibly matching TRBD2 (5 bases). The V end lost 2 bases, the J end lost 5 bases, and 11 bases lay between the germline ends. The CDR3 sequence is 14 residues long. Germline CDR1 is SGHRS and CDR2 is YFSETQ. CDR3 sequence (DNA): TGCGCCAGCAGCTTCAGCGACTACAACAATGAGCAGTTCTTC. Translating gives CASSFSDYNNEQFF.

The CDR3 region has the DNA TGCAGCGTGAGCGGCAGGCTACACAACACTGAAGCTTTCTTT. Translated, it gives CSVSGRLHNTEAFF. The V and J genes are TRBV29-1 and TRBJ1-1; no firm D call. V lost 6 bases, J lost 2 bases, and 16 bases lay in between. The CDR3 is made up of 14 amino acids. Germline CDR1 is SQVTM and CDR2 is ANQGSEA.

This clonotype was seen a handful of times. The gene calls are TRBV3-1 and TRBJ2-5; D is unclear. The CDR3 has 12 amino acids. V was cut by 3 bases and J by 6 bases, with 8 bases left in between. In germline, CDR1 is LGHDT, CDR2 YNNKEL (reference sequence). CDR3 DNA: TGTGCCAGCAGCCAGGACCAGAAGACCCAGTACTTC. Residues: CASSQDQKTQYF.

V and J are TRBV28 and TRBJ2-7; tentative D call: TRBD2 (5 bases). Germline CDR1 reads MDHEN; CDR2 reads SYDVKM. This CDR3 spans 12 amino acids. The CDR3: CVGSTGDYEQYF. The CDR3 DNA follows: TGTGTCGGATCGACCGGGGACTACGAGCAGTACTTC.

V is TRBV2 and J is TRBJ2-7, with a tentative D call TRBD2 (5 bases). The V gene lost 3 bases and the J gene lost 2 bases, with 14 bases spanning the gap. The CDR3 sequence is 15 residues long. Germline assignment: CDR1 SNHLY and CDR2 FYNNEI. CDR3 loop: CASSDMGGSTYEQYF. The CDR3 nucleotides read TGTGCCAGCAGTGATATGGGCGGGTCGACCTACGAGCAGTACTTC.

This sequence joins TRBV20-1 and TRBJ2-3; D is possibly TRBD2 (5 bases). This CDR3 is 14 amino acids long. Germline CDR1 and CDR2: DFQATT and SNEGSKA (reference sequence). V lost 2 bases, J lost 4 bases, and 13 bases lay in between. The CDR3 loop is CSARNWTGADTQYF. In DNA, the CDR3 is TGCAGTGCTAGAAACTGGACCGGGGCAGATACGCAGTATTTT.

The chain has TRBV20-1 and TRBJ1-1; TRBD1 might be the D (5 bases). CDR3 size: 17 residues. V was cut by 3 bases and J by 2 bases, with 22 bases left in between. Germline CDR1 and CDR2: DFQATT and SNEGSKA (reference sequence). CDR3 nucleotide sequence: TGCAGTGCTAGGCCTCCCCCGGGGGTCAGAGCCAACACTGAAGCTTTCTTT. This codes for CSARPPPGVRANTEAFF.

The chain combines TRBV5-6 with TRBJ1-5, with a tentative D call TRBD1 (6 bases). The V gene lost 5 bases and the J gene lost 1 base, with 16 bases spanning the gap. The CDR3 is 16 amino acids. Germline V CDR1 and CDR2: SGHDT, YYEEEE. Here the CDR3 DNA reads TGTGCCAGCAGGCTCAAAAGGGGGATGAGCAATCAGCCCCAGCATTTT. This translates into CASRLKRGMSNQPQHF.

Many counts were recorded for this clonotype. The genes are TRBV29-1 and TRBJ2-3; D is possibly TRBD2 (5 bases). V lost 8 bases, J lost 0 bases, and 21 bases lay in between. The CDR3 is made up of 16 amino acids. CDR1 and CDR2 (germline): SQVTM, ANQGSEA. Written as DNA, the CDR3 is TGCAGCACCCGGGGAGATAGATCCGCTAGCACAGATACGCAGTATTTT. This codes for CSTRGDRSASTDTQYF.